The clone carrying this T cell receptor beta chain was recorded at least ten times. Trimming removed 1 base at V and 2 bases at J, with 14 bases between. This CDR3 is 16 amino acids long. The germline gives CDR1 SGHAT, CDR2 FQNNGV. The sample originates from a study of T cells in Graves' hyperthyroidism and ophthalmopathy. Study-wide background: Peripheral blood collection took place at initial diagnosis, before any treatment.

Orbital computed tomography and thyroid ultrasound, together with serum TRAb and thyroxine and clinical symptoms, were used for diagnoses. Amplified TCR beta CDR3 regions came from RNA transcripts. First-round RT-PCR targeting the TCR CDR3 was performed with the HTBI primer set. Each CDR3 protein is one row after TCRdb ran MiXCR on the multiplex PCR reads. The repertoire holds approximately 200,000 distinct CDR3 sequences, with around 18% as singletons. The receptor comes from a man aged 35-49 years with Graves' hyperthyroidism. Sample: blood. The chain links TRBV11-2 to TRBJ2-5; D assignment may be TRBD1 or TRBD2 (5 bases each). The CDR3 sequence is CASSLAGTFTQETQYF. DNA for the CDR3: TGTGCCAGCAGCTTAGCGGGGACCTTTACTCAAGAGACCCAGTACTTC.